Each of the 26 T cell receptor beta chains below was sequenced from the same sample in a study of Ad26.COV2.S vaccination and SARS-CoV-2 variants. The method was immunoSEQ multiplex PCR; TCRdb's version includes in-frame clones alone and lacks a portion of them. The data contain 300,000 to 350,000 clones, about 86% of them singletons. Treatment indicated: 15 to 20 received Ad26.COV2.S at low or high dose, single or two shots; about five received placebo; per-sample allocation not given. Sampling was done on day 63 after the first vaccine or placebo injection. The material sequenced was peripheral blood, taken in a trial of Ad26.COV2.S vaccine versus placebo. All receptors derive from a person between 18 and 60 years old who received the Ad26.COV2.S COVID-19 vaccine or a placebo.

V usage is TRBV4-3 and J usage is TRBJ1-2; a weak D match, TRBD1 (6 bases). The V end was cut by 0 bases, the J end by 2 bases, with 10 bases between. The length of the CDR3 is 15 residues. Per germline, CDR1 LGHNA and CDR2 YSLEER. CDR3 in DNA: TGCGCCAGCAGCCAAGAACAGGGTTGGAACTATGGCTACACCTTC. As protein: CASSQEQGWNYGYTF.

The rearrangement uses TRBV19 and TRBJ2-3, with TRBD2 as a possible D gene (6 bases). Germline assignment: CDR1 LNHDA and CDR2 SQIVND (reference sequence). The CDR3 runs to 14 residues. The V end was cut by 7 bases, the J end by 4 bases, with 15 bases between. CDR3 loop: CASTDGGRADTQYF. CDR3 nucleotide sequence: TGTGCCAGTACCGATGGGGGGAGAGCAGATACGCAGTATTTT.

CDR3 loop: CASSYLAGGLTDTQYF. CDR3 DNA: TGTGCCAGCAGCTATCTAGCGGGGGGGCTTACAGATACGCAGTATTTT. The V and J genes are TRBV7-3 and TRBJ2-3; TRBD2 matches 12 bases. J lost 3 bases, V lost 4 bases, and 5 bases had no gene match. There are 16 residues in the CDR3. Germline CDR1 SGHTA, CDR2 FQGTGA.

This chain uses TRBV18 with TRBJ1-2, with D hard to call. V was clipped by 2 bases and J by 8 bases, with 12 bases between them. The CDR3 spans 13 residues. Per germline, CDR1 KGHSH and CDR2 LQKENI. The CDR3 is CASSPSRSGGYTF. DNA for the CDR3: TGTGCCAGCTCACCATCACGGTCGGGGGGCTACACCTTC.

The chain combines TRBV10-3 with TRBJ2-5, with 8 nucleotides matching TRBD1. CDR1 ENHRY and CDR2 SYGVKD come from the germline V gene. Trimming took 2 bases from V and 0 from J; bases not matched to a gene: 5. The CDR3 spans 16 residues. CDR3 region: CAISEGQGADQETQYF. As DNA, the CDR3 is TGTGCCATCAGTGAGGGGCAGGGGGCAGACCAAGAGACCCAGTACTTC.

This chain connects TRBV18 to TRBJ2-3, with D perhaps matching TRBD1 (5 bases). The germline V gene has CDR1 KGHSH and CDR2 LQKENI. Trimming stripped 4 bases from V and 0 bases from J, with 8 bases between. The CDR3 extends over 14 amino acids. The CDR3 loop reads CASSQGRSTDTQYF. The CDR3 bases are TGTGCCAGCTCACAGGGGCGGAGCACAGATACGCAGTATTTT.

This clone was found once. The gene calls are TRBV13 and TRBJ2-4; 10 nucleotides match TRBD1. The V gene end was trimmed by 4 bases and the J gene end by 5 bases; junction bases not matched to a gene: 2. The CDR3 is 14 amino acids. Per the germline V gene, CDR1 is PRHDT and CDR2 is FYEKMQ (reference sequence). CDR3 nucleotides: TGTGCCAGCAGCTGGACAGGGGGGGAAAACATTCAGTACTTC. Protein product: CASSWTGGENIQYF.

The chain links TRBV19 to TRBJ1-5; 7 bases match TRBD1. The junction had 12 bases not matched to a gene; V was cut back by 6 bases and J by 1 base. CDR1 and CDR2 (germline): LNHDA, SQIVND (reference sequence). There are 17 residues in the CDR3. The CDR3 loop is CASSLTGDRKSNQPQHF. CDR3 DNA: TGTGCCAGTAGCCTCACAGGGGATAGAAAAAGCAATCAGCCCCAGCATTTT.

The chain is built from TRBV7-2 and TRBJ1-2; D might be TRBD1 (6 bases). The germline V gene encodes CDR1 SGHTA and CDR2 FQGNSA. V gave up 3 bases and J gave up 1 base, with 18 bases separating them. This CDR3 is 17 amino acids long. CDR3 protein: CASSLTNRDIFNYGYTF. The CDR3 coding sequence is TGTGCCAGCAGCTTGACAAACCGGGACATCTTTAACTATGGCTACACCTTC.

This chain connects TRBV5-1 to TRBJ2-1, with D perhaps matching TRBD1 (6 bases). Germline assignment: CDR1 SGHRS and CDR2 YFSETQ. Trimming shortened V by 2 bases and J by 7 bases, and 13 bases separated the two germline ends. This CDR3 comprises 14 residues. The CDR3: CASSLTGTRNEQFF. DNA of the CDR3: TGCGCCAGCAGCTTAACCGGGACACGGAATGAGCAGTTCTTC. Based on the CDR3 plus reference TRBV5-1 and TRBJ2-1, the full variable domain is KAGVTQTPRYLIKTRGQQVTLSCSPISGHRSVSWYQQTPGQGLQFLFEYFSETQRNKGNFPGRFSGRQFSNSRSEMNVSTLELGDSALYLCASSLTGTRNEQFFGPGTRLTVL.

Only one count was recorded for this clone. This chain uses TRBV5-1 with TRBJ2-7, with D unresolved. The CDR3 sequence is 15 residues long. Trimming took 0 bases from V and 3 from J, leaving 13 bases between them. Germline loops: CDR1 SGHRS, CDR2 YFSETQ. The CDR3 DNA reads TGCGCCAGCAGCTTGGGTGGTGATTTAATCTACGAGCAGTACTTC. The encoded protein is CASSLGGDLIYEQYF.

This clone was recorded only once. The chain combines TRBV3-1 (or the pseudogene TRBV3-2) with TRBJ2-5, with 9 nucleotides matching TRBD1. The CDR3 is made up of 15 amino acids. With V trimmed by 1 base and J by 5 bases, 5 bases remained unmatched. Germline V gene sequence: CDR1 LGHDT, CDR2 YNNKEL (reference sequence). CDR3 amino acids: CASSQAGTGQETQYF. The DNA for the CDR3 is TGTGCCAGCAGCCAAGCTGGGACAGGGCAGGAGACCCAGTACTTC.

CDR3 in amino acids: CASSLRDSPSPLHF. CDR3 in DNA: TGTGCCAGCAGTTTACGGGACAGCCCTTCACCCCTCCACTTT. This chain links TRBV27 with TRBJ1-6; 7 bases are shared with TRBD1. This CDR3 contains 14 residues. V dropped 2 bases and J dropped 9; count of bases not matched to a gene: 4. From germline, CDR1 is MNHEY and CDR2 SMNVEV (reference sequence).

This CDR3 is CASSPQTGGAYEQYF. The CDR3 nucleotides are TGTGCCAGCTCACCACAAACAGGGGGCGCCTACGAGCAGTACTTC. The rearrangement links TRBV18 to TRBJ2-7, with 9 nucleotides matching TRBD1. J lost 2 bases, V lost 1 base, and 3 bases had no gene match. CDR1 KGHSH and CDR2 LQKENI come from the germline V gene. The CDR3 is made up of 15 amino acids.

This chain joins TRBV7-2 and TRBJ1-1; TRBD1 matches at 9 bases. The V segment lost 5 bases and the J segment 7 bases; nucleotides outside the gene matches: 8. CDR1 SGHTA and CDR2 FQGNSA come from the germline V gene. CDR3 length: 14 amino acids. CDR3 nucleotides: TGTGCCAGCAGCGTACAGGGGGCTCTGGATGAAGCTTTCTTT. Translation gives CASSVQGALDEAFF.

This clone was observed a handful of times. The CDR3, as DNA: TGTGCCAGCAGTCTCCGGGACACCAACTATGGCTACACCTTC. It specifies CASSLRDTNYGYTF. The V call is TRBV27, the J call TRBJ1-2; D is perhaps TRBD1 (6 bases). Germline lookup yields CDR1 MNHEY and CDR2 SMNVEV (reference sequence). Trimming removed 5 bases at V and 2 bases at J, with 12 bases between. The length of the CDR3 is 14 residues.

The chain joins TRBV7-2 to TRBJ1-3; a weak D match, TRBD1 (5 bases). The length of the CDR3 is 16 residues. V lost 1 base, J lost 3 bases, and 13 bases lay in between. Germline CDR1 reads SGHTA; CDR2 reads FQGNSA. The CDR3 DNA is TGTGCCAGCAGCTTAGTACCGGGGCAAGTTGGAAACACCATATATTTT. Encoded protein: CASSLVPGQVGNTIYF.

The chain links TRBV29-1 to TRBJ2-5; the D call may be TRBD1 or TRBD2 (6 bases each). CDR3 size: 13 residues. Between the trimmed V and J ends, which lost 4 bases and 5 bases, there was a span of 14 bases. Germline V gives CDR1 SQVTM, CDR2 ANQGSEA. This CDR3 reads CSVVRGAGETQYF. CDR3 sequence (DNA): TGCAGCGTTGTTAGGGGGGCAGGGGAGACCCAGTACTTC.

With regard to this clone: Other nucleotide sequences from this sample produce the same CDR3. V and J are TRBV10-3 and TRBJ1-5; D is uncertain. V lost 0 bases, J lost 4 bases, and 1 base lay in between. Germline CDR1 reads ENHRY; CDR2 reads SYGVKD. CDR3 length equals 12 residues. The CDR3 DNA reads TGTGCCATCAGTGAGTCAAATCAGCCCCAGCATTTT. Its protein product is CAISESNQPQHF.

This clone was seen a handful of times. This chain links TRBV7-6 with TRBJ2-7; no definite D call. CDR3 length equals 18 residues. Trimming took off 0 bases at V and 0 bases at J, with 18 bases between the two ends. Germline CDR1 and CDR2: SGHVS and FNYEAQ. The CDR3 DNA follows: TGTGCCAGCAGCTTAGCGTTGCAACGGACCCTTAGCTCCTACGAGCAGTACTTC. It encodes CASSLALQRTLSSYEQYF.

This chain's CDR3 is CASSPPPGSHEQFF. CDR3 DNA sequence: TGTGCCAGCAGCCCCCCCCCAGGGTCCCATGAGCAGTTCTTC. The chain recombines TRBV11-3 with TRBJ2-1; D might be TRBD1 (5 bases). Germline lookup yields CDR1 SGHNT and CDR2 YENEEA. V lost 5 bases and J lost 8, with 16 bases in between. This CDR3 is 14 amino acids long.

V is TRBV19 and J is TRBJ2-1, with TRBD1 as a possible D gene (6 bases). In germline, CDR1 is LNHDA, CDR2 SQIVND (reference sequence). The CDR3 length is 19 residues. V gave up 4 bases and J gave up 1 base, with 23 bases separating them. CDR3 amino acids: CASSKRRQGSKFSYNEQFF. The CDR3 nucleotides are TGTGCCAGTAGTAAGAGGAGGCAGGGGAGTAAATTTTCCTACAATGAGCAGTTCTTC.

The chain couples TRBV12-3 or TRBV12-4 to TRBJ1-2, with a weak D call TRBD1 (5 bases). This CDR3 is built from 12 residues. The V and J ends lost 3 bases and 12 bases respectively, with 14 bases between them. CDR3 sequence: CASSFSTGGDTF. The CDR3 nucleotides are TGTGCCAGCAGTTTTTCAACAGGCGGGGACACCTTC.

The chain uses TRBV6-5 and TRBJ1-1, with a tentative D call TRBD1 (5 bases). V dropped 6 bases and J dropped 3 bases, with 14 bases sitting between them. From germline, CDR1 is MNHEY and CDR2 SVGAGI. The CDR3 covers 14 residues. The CDR3 DNA follows: TGTGCCAGCAGCAGGGACGTCGGGGACACTGAAGCTTTCTTT. Translated: CASSRDVGDTEAFF.

The chain couples TRBV7-8 to TRBJ2-7, with D maybe TRBD2 (5 bases). V was clipped by 0 bases and J by 5 bases, with 11 bases between them. This CDR3 has 14 amino acids. Germline CDR1 SGHVS, CDR2 FQNEAQ. In DNA form, the CDR3 reads TGTGCCAGCAGCTTAGCGTTCGCTAGCAACGAGCAGTACTTC. It specifies CASSLAFASNEQYF. Together with reference TRBV7-8 and TRBJ2-7, the CDR3 gives the full variable domain: GAGVSQSPRYKVAKRGQDVALRCDPISGHVSLFWYQQALGQGPEFLTYFQNEAQLDKSGLPSDRFFAERPEGSVSTLKIQRTQQEDSAVYLCASSLAFASNEQYFGPGTRLTVT.

Only a few counts were recorded for this clone. This sequence joins TRBV7-9 and TRBJ2-7; 10 bases match TRBD2. CDR1 is SEHNR, CDR2 FQNEAQ, per germline (reference sequence). The trim removed 5 bases at V and 3 bases at J, leaving 10 bases unmatched. The length of the CDR3 is 16 residues. CDR3 bases: TGTGCCAGCAGCACTACAGGACTAGCGGCACACTACGAGCAGTACTTC. This sequence encodes CASSTTGLAAHYEQYF.